The 13 T cell receptor beta chains presented below share a single source sample, sequenced in a study of T-cell reconstitution after alpha-beta-depleted transplantation in children. Preparing the TCRbeta library involved the use of unique molecular identifiers. TCRdb reprocessed the PCR reads with MiXCR, giving one entry per CDR3 protein. Of 250,000 to 300,000 distinct CDR3 sequences in the sample, roughly 11% were seen once. Sequencing used peripheral blood, obtained 180 days after TCRalphabeta/CD19-depleted stem cell transplant. These TCRs come from a male patient aged 2-15 years who had a stem cell transplant for chronic granulomatous disease, so the T cells may come from the graft donor.

Notes on this clonotype: Being one base from a much bigger clone, this may be a read error. The V call is TRBV6-2 or TRBV6-3, the J call TRBJ2-4, with unresolved D. CDR1 and CDR2 (germline): MNHEY, SVGEGT. This CDR3 comprises 13 residues. CDR3: CASSYSQGDIEYF. For the CDR3, the DNA is TGTGCCAGCAGTTACTCCCAAGGTGACATTGAGTACTTC.

This clonotype has only a few counts. The genes are TRBV30 and TRBJ2-7, with TRBD1 identical over 10 bases. The CDR3 loop spans 16 amino acids. V lost 8 bases, J lost 6 bases, and 19 bases stayed unmatched. Germline CDR1 reads GTSNPN; CDR2 reads SVGIG (reference sequence). The CDR3 DNA sequence: TGTGCCCACTGTGGGAAATACGGGACAGGGGAGCTCGAGCAGTACTTC. It encodes CAHCGKYGTGELEQYF. Full variable domain (missing parts from reference TRBV30 and TRBJ2-7): SQTIHQWPATLVQPVGSPLSLECTVEGTSNPNLYWYRQAAGRGLQLLFYSVGIGQISSEVPQNLSASRPQDRQFILSSKKLLLSDSGFYLCAHCGKYGTGELEQYFGPGTRLTVT.

Many counts were recorded for this clonotype. The genes are TRBV18 and TRBJ1-2, with 7 bases fitting TRBD1. After removal of 3 bases from V and 2 bases from J, the junction contained 9 bases not matched to a gene. The CDR3 length is 16 residues. Germline lookup yields CDR1 KGHSH and CDR2 LQKENI. CDR3 sequence reads: CASSPLAQGQNYGYTF. CDR3 DNA: TGTGCCAGCTCACCGCTAGCTCAGGGACAGAACTATGGCTACACCTTC.

This clonotype was seen ten or more times. The chain links TRBV12-3 or TRBV12-4 to TRBJ2-2; the D gene is possibly TRBD2 (5 bases). This CDR3 is 16 amino acids long. Trimming took 8 bases from V and 0 from J, leaving 16 bases between them. Written as DNA, the CDR3 is TGTGCCAGCGGCCCTAGAGGGCAGGCGAACACCGGGGAGCTGTTTTTT. This encodes CASGPRGQANTGELFF.

The sample holds many counts of this clonotype. CDR3 DNA sequence: TGCAGTGCTAGGGAGACAGCTTACGAGCAGTACTTC. It encodes CSARETAYEQYF. This chain uses TRBV20-1 with TRBJ2-7, with TRBD1 as a possible D gene (5 bases). From germline, CDR1 is DFQATT and CDR2 SNEGSKA (reference sequence). The CDR3 consists of 12 residues. The V end was cut by 3 bases, the J end by 4 bases, with 10 bases between.

This clonotype was observed a few times. The CDR3 sequence: CASSFSGASTDTQYF. The CDR3 DNA follows: TGTGCCAGCAGTTTTTCAGGGGCAAGCACAGATACGCAGTATTTT. This chain joins TRBV28 and TRBJ2-3, with a possible D match to TRBD1 (6 bases). Germline assignment: CDR1 MDHEN and CDR2 SYDVKM. This CDR3 spans 15 amino acids. V dropped 3 bases and J dropped 0 bases, with 10 bases sitting between them.

This clonotype was detected many times. This sequence joins TRBV15 and TRBJ1-4; no clear D. CDR1 and CDR2 (germline): LNHNV, YYDKDF (reference sequence). The V end lost 3 bases, the J end lost 4 bases, and 12 bases lay between the germline ends. The CDR3 totals 15 residues. The CDR3 DNA sequence: TGTGCCACCAGCAGGGATGGGCAGAGTAATGAAAAACTGTTTTTT. This sequence encodes CATSRDGQSNEKLFF.

The rearrangement joins TRBV9 to TRBJ2-3, with 7 bases identical to TRBD2. Germline lookup yields CDR1 SGDLS and CDR2 YYNGEE. The trim removed 4 bases at V and 1 base at J, leaving 9 bases unmatched. There are 16 residues in the CDR3. The CDR3 DNA is TGTGCCAGCAGCCCTGGGGGGGGGGGACGCACAGATACGCAGTATTTT. This sequence encodes CASSPGGGGRTDTQYF.

This clonotype has ten or more counts. The J gene is TRBJ2-3, the V gene TRBV5-1; 11 positions agree with TRBD2. J lost 0 bases, V lost 3 bases, and 18 bases had no gene match. The germline CDR1 and CDR2 sequences are SGHRS and YFSETQ. The CDR3 length is 21 residues. CDR3 amino acids: CASSWTLAVAGGRSSTDTQYF. In DNA form, the CDR3 reads TGCGCCAGCAGCTGGACCCTTGCGGTAGCGGGGGGGCGATCTAGCACAGATACGCAGTATTTT. Variable domain in full (rest from reference TRBV5-1 and TRBJ2-3): KAGVTQTPRYLIKTRGQQVTLSCSPISGHRSVSWYQQTPGQGLQFLFEYFSETQRNKGNFPGRFSGRQFSNSRSEMNVSTLELGDSALYLCASSWTLAVAGGRSSTDTQYFGPGTRLTVL.

This clonotype appeared many times. This chain connects TRBV12-3 or TRBV12-4 to TRBJ1-1; 7 bases align to TRBD1. The junction had 11 bases not matched to a gene; V was cut back by 5 bases and J by 5 bases. The CDR3 runs to 15 residues. CDR3 sequence reads: CASSGFHRGPTEAFF. The CDR3 nucleotides read TGTGCCAGCAGTGGATTCCACAGGGGCCCGACTGAAGCTTTCTTT.

This clonotype was seen ten or more times. The chain has TRBV27 and TRBJ1-4, with 8 bases identical to TRBD1. V lost 5 bases and J lost 3; bases outside the gene matches: 5. Per germline, CDR1 MNHEY and CDR2 SMNVEV (reference sequence). This CDR3 spans 15 amino acids. CDR3 bases: TGTGCCAGCAGTCCCAGGGGGCGGCCTAATGAAAAACTGTTTTTT. It specifies CASSPRGRPNEKLFF.

Regarding this clonotype: One base away lies a much larger clone, so this may be a sequencing read error. CDR3 region: CATISRDRKENQYF. CDR3 in DNA: TGTGCCACCATTAGCCGGGACAGAAAAGAGAACCAGTACTTC. This sequence joins TRBV24-1 and TRBJ2-5, with 7 bases identical to TRBD1. The CDR3 runs 14 residues. Germline V lookup: CDR1 KGHDR, CDR2 SFDVKD.

This clonotype was counted ten times or more. In DNA, the CDR3 is TGTGCCAGCAGTTTATCTTGGACTAGCGGCTCCTACGAGCAGTACTTC. Protein: CASSLSWTSGSYEQYF. V is TRBV27 and J is TRBJ2-7, with 10 bases that match TRBD2. V lost 0 bases, J lost 0 bases, and 2 bases stayed unmatched. The CDR3 is 16 amino acids. CDR1 MNHEY and CDR2 SMNVEV come from the germline V gene (reference sequence).